Below are 12 T cell receptor beta chains sequenced from a single sample in a study of regulatory T cells in long-lasting Graves disease. Arm-PCR of CDR3 regions and iRepertoire HTBI primers were the basis on which TCR beta libraries were built. TCRdb called the multiplex PCR reads again in MiXCR, with one record for every CDR3 protein. This sample has some 420,000 distinct CDR3 sequences; about 20% occur once, and the top ten carry around 13%. As to time point: persistent/refractory GD, antithyroid drugs over 5 years with positive TRAb. Scientists built the TCR library using RNA that was extracted from PBMCs. This sample comprised peripheral blood mononuclear cells (PBMCs), obtained when the disease was refractory, from a patient treated with antithyroid drugs. The source of these receptors is a female donor with Graves disease.

As DNA, the CDR3 is TGTGCCAGCAGCCCGTCTGGAACCGGCGGGAGGGAGCAGTACTTC. Its translation: CASSPSGTGGREQYF. The chain uses TRBV14 and TRBJ2-7; 8 positions match TRBD2. The CDR3 is made up of 15 amino acids. V lost 4 bases, J lost 7 bases, and 12 bases stayed unmatched. CDR1 is SGHDN and CDR2 is FVKESK in the germline V gene.

V and J are TRBV7-8 and TRBJ1-4, with D possibly TRBD1 on 6 matching bases. CDR3 length: 14 residues. The germline V and J ends were trimmed by 6 bases and 8 bases, with 16 bases remaining between them. Germline-derived CDR1 and CDR2 are SGHVS and FQNEAQ. This CDR3 is CASRVQGREEKLFF. CDR3 coding DNA: TGTGCCAGCAGGGTACAGGGACGAGAGGAAAAACTGTTTTTT.

The chain couples TRBV18 to TRBJ1-2, with unresolved D. The CDR3 is 15 amino acids. V gave up 6 bases and J gave up 4 bases, with 18 bases separating them. Looked up from germline, CDR1 is KGHSH and CDR2 is LQKENI. CDR3 sequence: CASSTKDQPIYGYTF. Here the CDR3 DNA reads TGTGCCAGCTCTACCAAGGACCAGCCAATCTATGGCTACACCTTC.

This clonotype was observed at least ten times. V usage is TRBV28 and J usage is TRBJ1-4; 11 bases match TRBD1. Germline V gene sequence: CDR1 MDHEN, CDR2 SYDVKM. V lost 2 bases to trimming and J lost 14 bases; unmatched junction nucleotides: 4. The CDR3 runs to 13 residues. The CDR3 DNA reads as TGTGCCAGCAGTTTACGGGACAGGGGGGGTCTGTTTTTT. Its protein product is CASSLRDRGGLFF.

This rearrangement joins TRBV6-2 or TRBV6-3 to TRBJ2-1; 7 bases agree with TRBD1. The V gene end was trimmed by 6 bases and the J gene end by 8 bases; junction bases not matched to a gene: 7. CDR3 size: 13 residues. CDR1 is MNHEY and CDR2 is SVGEGT in the germline V gene. In DNA form, the CDR3 reads TGTGCCAGCAGAACCGACAGGGTCGATGAGCAGTTCTTC. Translated, it gives CASRTDRVDEQFF.

This clonotype has a count of ten or more. The chain is built from TRBV7-2 and TRBJ1-2, with TRBD1 identical over 10 bases. Germline V lookup: CDR1 SGHTA, CDR2 FQGNSA. Trimming removed 5 bases from V and 8 bases from J; junction bases left unmatched: 8. This CDR3 spans 14 amino acids. The CDR3: CASSAGTGAGGYTF. DNA for the CDR3: TGTGCCAGCAGCGCTGGGACAGGGGCAGGGGGCTACACCTTC.

Worth noting for this clonotype: A read error may explain this, as a much larger clone is one base away. The genes are TRBV6-1 and TRBJ2-7, with D perhaps being TRBD1 or TRBD2 (6 bases each). This CDR3 has 15 residues. Germline V gives CDR1 MNHNS, CDR2 SASEGT. The chain's CDR3 is CASSDGPGAAYEQCF. Written as DNA, the CDR3 is TGTGCCAGCAGTGACGGACCGGGGGCTGCCTACGAGCAGTGCTTC.

This clonotype was counted ten times or more. This chain uses TRBV27 with TRBJ2-5, with 9 positions matching TRBD2. V trimming: 6 bases; J trimming: 1 base; junction bases outside the gene matches: 6. The germline V gene encodes CDR1 MNHEY and CDR2 SMNVEV (reference sequence). There are 15 residues in the CDR3. In DNA form, the CDR3 reads TGTGCCAGCAGACTGACTAGCGGAGGCCAAGAGACCCAGTACTTC. Encoded protein: CASRLTSGGQETQYF.

This clonotype showed up just a few times. The rearrangement joins TRBV30 to TRBJ1-4, with no clear D. Germline V lookup: CDR1 GTSNPN, CDR2 SVGIG (reference sequence). The CDR3 totals 14 residues. V lost 4 bases and J lost 3, with 12 bases in between. The CDR3 DNA is TGTGCCTGGAATCGCGGTGTGGCTAATGAAAAACTGTTTTTT. The encoded protein is CAWNRGVANEKLFF.

This rearrangement joins TRBV20-1 to TRBJ2-5; D gene uncertain. The germline CDR1 and CDR2 sequences are DFQATT and SNEGSKA (reference sequence). Trimming stripped 1 base from V and 7 bases from J, with 7 bases between. This CDR3 has 11 amino acids. In DNA form, the CDR3 reads TGCAGTGCTAGAGGTCCCGGGACCCAGTACTTC. Residues: CSARGPGTQYF.

With respect to this clonotype: A much more abundant neighbour one base away suggests this may be a read error. This sequence joins TRBV7-2 and TRBJ1-1; D gene ambiguous. From germline, CDR1 is SGHTA and CDR2 FQGNSA. The CDR3 is 13 residues long. Here the CDR3 DNA reads TGTGCCAACAGCTTTAACGGGGTGACTGAAGCTTTCTTT. It specifies CANSFNGVTEAFF.

Turning to this clonotype: Given a far larger clone just one base away, this is likely a sequencing read error. The V call is TRBV10-3, the J call TRBJ2-7, with 9 bases identical to TRBD1. V shed 5 bases, J shed 2 bases, and the junction held 10 bases outside the gene matches. The CDR3 contains 16 residues. Germline CDR1 is ENHRY and CDR2 is SYGVKD. The CDR3 DNA follows: TGTGCCATCAGTACGCGTCAGGACAGGGGCCCCTACGAGCAGTACTTC. Translating it yields CAISTRQDRGPYEQYF.